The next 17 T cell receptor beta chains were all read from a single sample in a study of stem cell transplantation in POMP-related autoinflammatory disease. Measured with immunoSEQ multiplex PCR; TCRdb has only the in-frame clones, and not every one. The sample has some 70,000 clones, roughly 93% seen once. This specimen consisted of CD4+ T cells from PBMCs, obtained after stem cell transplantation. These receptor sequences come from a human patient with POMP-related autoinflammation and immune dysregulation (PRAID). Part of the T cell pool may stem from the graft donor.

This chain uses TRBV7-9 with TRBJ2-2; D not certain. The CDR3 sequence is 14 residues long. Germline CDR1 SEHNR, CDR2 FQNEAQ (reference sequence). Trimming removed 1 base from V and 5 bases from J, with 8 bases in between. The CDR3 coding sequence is TGTGCCAGCAGCTTAGAACCGTTAACCGGGGAGCTGTTTTTT. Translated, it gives CASSLEPLTGELFF.

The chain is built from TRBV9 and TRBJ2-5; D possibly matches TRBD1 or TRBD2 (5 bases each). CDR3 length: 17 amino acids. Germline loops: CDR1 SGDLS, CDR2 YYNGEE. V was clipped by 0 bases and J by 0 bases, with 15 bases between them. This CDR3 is CASSVAGGRGYQETQYF. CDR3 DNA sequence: TGTGCCAGCAGCGTAGCTGGGGGTCGGGGCTACCAAGAGACCCAGTACTTC.

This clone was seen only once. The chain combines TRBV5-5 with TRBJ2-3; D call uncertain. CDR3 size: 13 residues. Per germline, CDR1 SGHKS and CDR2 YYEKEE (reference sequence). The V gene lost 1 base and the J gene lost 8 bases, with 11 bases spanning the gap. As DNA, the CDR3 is TGTGCCAGCAGCTTGAGGGCCCAAGGTACGCAGTATTTT. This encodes CASSLRAQGTQYF.

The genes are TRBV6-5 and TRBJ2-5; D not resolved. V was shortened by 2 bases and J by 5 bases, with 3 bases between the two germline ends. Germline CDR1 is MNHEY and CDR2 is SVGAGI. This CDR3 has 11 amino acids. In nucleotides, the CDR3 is TGTGCCAGCAGTTACGGGGAGACCCAGTACTTC. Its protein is CASSYGETQYF.

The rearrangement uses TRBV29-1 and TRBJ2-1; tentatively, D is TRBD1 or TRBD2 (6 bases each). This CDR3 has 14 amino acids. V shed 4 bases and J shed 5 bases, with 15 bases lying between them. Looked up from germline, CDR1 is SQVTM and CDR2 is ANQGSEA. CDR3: CSVGGAGKHNEQFF. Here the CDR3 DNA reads TGCAGCGTTGGGGGGGCGGGTAAACACAATGAGCAGTTCTTC.

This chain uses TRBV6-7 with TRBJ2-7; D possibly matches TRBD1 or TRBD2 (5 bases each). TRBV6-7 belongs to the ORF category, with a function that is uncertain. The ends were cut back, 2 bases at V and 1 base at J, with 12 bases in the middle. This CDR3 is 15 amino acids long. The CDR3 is CASSYRDGVSYEQYF. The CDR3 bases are TGTGCCAGCAGTTACAGGGACGGAGTGTCCTACGAGCAGTACTTC.

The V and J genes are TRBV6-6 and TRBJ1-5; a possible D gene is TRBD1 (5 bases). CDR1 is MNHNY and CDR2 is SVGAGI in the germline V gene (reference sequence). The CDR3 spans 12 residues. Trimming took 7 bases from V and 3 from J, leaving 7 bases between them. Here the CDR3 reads CASKGDNQPQHF. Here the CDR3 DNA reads TGTGCCAGCAAAGGGGACAATCAGCCCCAGCATTTT.

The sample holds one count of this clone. DNA for the CDR3: TGCGCCAGCAGCTTTTACCCAGATACGCAGTATTTT. Its protein is CASSFYPDTQYF. The chain couples TRBV5-1 to TRBJ2-3; no clear D. This CDR3 has 12 amino acids. Looked up from germline, CDR1 is SGHRS and CDR2 is YFSETQ. Trimming cost V 2 bases and J 4 bases, with 5 bases left between them.

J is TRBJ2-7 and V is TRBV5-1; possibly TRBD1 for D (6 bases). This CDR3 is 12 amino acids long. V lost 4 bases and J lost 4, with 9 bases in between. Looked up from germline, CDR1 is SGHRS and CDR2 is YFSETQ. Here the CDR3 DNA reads TGCGCCAGCAGCCGCAGGGGTTACGAGCAGTACGTC. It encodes CASSRRGYEQYV.

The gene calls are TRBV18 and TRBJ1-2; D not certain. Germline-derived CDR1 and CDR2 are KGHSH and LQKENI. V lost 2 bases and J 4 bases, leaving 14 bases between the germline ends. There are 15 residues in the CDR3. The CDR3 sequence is CASSPGAASSYGYTF. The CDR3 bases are TGTGCCAGCTCACCAGGCGCAGCATCTTCCTATGGCTACACCTTC.

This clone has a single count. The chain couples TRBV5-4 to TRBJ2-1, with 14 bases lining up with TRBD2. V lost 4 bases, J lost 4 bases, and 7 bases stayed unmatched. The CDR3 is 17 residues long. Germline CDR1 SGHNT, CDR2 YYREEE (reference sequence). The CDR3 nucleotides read TGTGCCAGCAGCAAAGGGACTAGCGGGGGCTTATACAATGAGCAGTTCTTC. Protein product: CASSKGTSGGLYNEQFF.

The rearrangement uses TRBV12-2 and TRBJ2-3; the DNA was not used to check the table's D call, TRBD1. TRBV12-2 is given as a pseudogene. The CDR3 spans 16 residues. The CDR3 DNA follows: TGTGCCCATACCGATGCCGACAGGGCGCCCACAGATACGCAGTATTTT. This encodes CAHTDADRAPTDTQYF.

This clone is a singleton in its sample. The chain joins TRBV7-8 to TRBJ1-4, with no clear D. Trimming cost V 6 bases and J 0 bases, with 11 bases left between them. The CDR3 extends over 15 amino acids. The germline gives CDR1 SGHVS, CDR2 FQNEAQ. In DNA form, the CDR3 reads TGTGCCAGCAGTTCTCAAGTTGCAACTAATGAAAAACTGTTTTTT. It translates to CASSSQVATNEKLFF.

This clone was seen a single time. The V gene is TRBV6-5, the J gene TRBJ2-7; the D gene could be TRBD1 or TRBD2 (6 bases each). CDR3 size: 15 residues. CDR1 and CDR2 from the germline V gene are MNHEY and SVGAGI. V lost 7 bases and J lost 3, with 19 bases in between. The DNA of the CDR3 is TGTGCCAGCACCGAGGGAAGGGGGGCCTTCTACGAGCAGTACGTC. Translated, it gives CASTEGRGAFYEQYV.

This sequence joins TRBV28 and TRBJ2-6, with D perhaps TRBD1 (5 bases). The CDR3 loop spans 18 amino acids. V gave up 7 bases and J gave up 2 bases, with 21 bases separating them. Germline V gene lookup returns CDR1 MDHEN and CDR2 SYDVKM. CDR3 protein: CASTVFAGKAPGANVLTF. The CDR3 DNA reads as TGTGCCAGCACAGTTTTCGCAGGGAAAGCGCCTGGGGCCAACGTCCTGACTTTC.

The CDR3 is CASSRGGERGNEKLFF. The CDR3 nucleotides read TGTGCCAGCAGTCGAGGCGGGGAAAGGGGTAATGAAAAACTGTTTTTT. The chain combines TRBV7-6 with TRBJ1-4, with D possibly matching TRBD1 (5 bases). V was cut by 6 bases and J by 4 bases, with 18 bases left in between. This CDR3 comprises 16 residues. The V gene's germline CDR1 is SGHVS and CDR2 FNYEAQ.

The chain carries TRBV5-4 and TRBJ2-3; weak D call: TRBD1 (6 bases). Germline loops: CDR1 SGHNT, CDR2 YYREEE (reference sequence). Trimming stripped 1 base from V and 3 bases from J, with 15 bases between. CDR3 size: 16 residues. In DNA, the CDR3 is TGTGCCAGCAGCTTGAAAAGAGGGGGAGTGACAGATACGCAGTATTTT. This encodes CASSLKRGGVTDTQYF.